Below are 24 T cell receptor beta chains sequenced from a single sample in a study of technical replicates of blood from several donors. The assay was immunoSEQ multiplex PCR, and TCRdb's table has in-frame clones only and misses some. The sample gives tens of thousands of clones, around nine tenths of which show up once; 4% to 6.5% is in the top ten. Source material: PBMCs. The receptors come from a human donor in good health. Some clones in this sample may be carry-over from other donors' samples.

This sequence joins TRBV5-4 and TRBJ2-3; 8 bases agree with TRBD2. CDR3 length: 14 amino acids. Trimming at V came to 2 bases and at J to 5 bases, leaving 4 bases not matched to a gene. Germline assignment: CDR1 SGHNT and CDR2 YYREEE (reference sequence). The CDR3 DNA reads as TGTGCCAGCAGCTTCGGGAGGGCGGGAGATACGCAGTATTTT. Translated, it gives CASSFGRAGDTQYF.

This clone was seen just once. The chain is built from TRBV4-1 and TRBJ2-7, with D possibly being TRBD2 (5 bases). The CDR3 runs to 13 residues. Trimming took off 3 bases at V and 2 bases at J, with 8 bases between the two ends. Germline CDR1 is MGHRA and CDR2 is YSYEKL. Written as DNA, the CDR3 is TGCGCCAGCAGCCAGACGGGGACCTACGAGCAGTACTTC. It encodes CASSQTGTYEQYF.

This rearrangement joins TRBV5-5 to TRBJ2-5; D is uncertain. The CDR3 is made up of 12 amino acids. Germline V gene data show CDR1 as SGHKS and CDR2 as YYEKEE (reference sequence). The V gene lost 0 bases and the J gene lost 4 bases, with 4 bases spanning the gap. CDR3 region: CASSLALETQYF. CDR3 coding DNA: TGTGCCAGCAGCTTGGCCCTAGAGACCCAGTACTTC.

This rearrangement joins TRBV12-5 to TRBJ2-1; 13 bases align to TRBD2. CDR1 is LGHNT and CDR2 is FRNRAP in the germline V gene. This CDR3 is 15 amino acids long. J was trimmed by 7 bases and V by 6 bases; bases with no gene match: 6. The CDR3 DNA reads TGTGCTAGTGGAGCTTGGACTAGCGGGAGTAATGAGCAGTTCTTC. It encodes CASGAWTSGSNEQFF.

The CDR3 nucleotides read TGTGCCAGCAGTGCACTGGGACAGTCCTATGGCTACACCTTC. This translates into CASSALGQSYGYTF. This chain links TRBV25-1 with TRBJ1-2; 7 bases are a match to TRBD1. The CDR3 has 14 residues. CDR1 is MGHDK, CDR2 SYGVNS, per germline. V shed 4 bases and J 4 bases; nucleotides not matched to a gene: 6.

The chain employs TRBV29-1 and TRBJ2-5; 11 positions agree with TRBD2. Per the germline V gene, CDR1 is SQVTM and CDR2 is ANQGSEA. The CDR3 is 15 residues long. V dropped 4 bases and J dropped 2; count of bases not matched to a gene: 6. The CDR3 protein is CSVGSSGGRQETQYF. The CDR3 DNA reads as TGCAGCGTTGGTTCTAGCGGGGGGCGACAAGAGACCCAGTACTTC. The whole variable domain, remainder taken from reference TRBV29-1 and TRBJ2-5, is SAVISQKPSRDICQRGTSLTIQCQVDSQVTMMFWYRQQPGQSLTLIATANQGSEATYESGFVIDKFPISRPNLTFSTLTVSNMSPEDSSIYLCSVGSSGGRQETQYFGPGTRLLVL.

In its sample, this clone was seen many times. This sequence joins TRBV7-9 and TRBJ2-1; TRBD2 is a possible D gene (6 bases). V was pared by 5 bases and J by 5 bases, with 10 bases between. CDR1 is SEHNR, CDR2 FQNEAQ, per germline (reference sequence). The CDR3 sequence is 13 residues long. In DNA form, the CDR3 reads TGTGCCAGCAGCCAGGGAGGCAACAATGAGCAGTTCTTC. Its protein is CASSQGGNNEQFF.

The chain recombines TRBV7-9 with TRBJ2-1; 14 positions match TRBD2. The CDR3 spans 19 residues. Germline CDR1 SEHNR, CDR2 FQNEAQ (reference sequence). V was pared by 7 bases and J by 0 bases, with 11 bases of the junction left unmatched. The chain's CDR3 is CASTLPTSGGAGSYNEQFF. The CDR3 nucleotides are TGTGCCAGCACCCTGCCGACTAGCGGGGGGGCTGGCTCCTACAATGAGCAGTTCTTC.

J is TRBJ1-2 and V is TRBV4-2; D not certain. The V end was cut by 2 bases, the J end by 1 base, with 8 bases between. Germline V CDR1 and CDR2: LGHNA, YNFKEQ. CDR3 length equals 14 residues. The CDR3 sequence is CASSQLTGNYGYTF. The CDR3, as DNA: TGTGCCAGCAGCCAACTTACGGGTAACTATGGCTACACCTTC.

DNA for the CDR3: TGTGCCAGCAGCATGCTCGGGGGTCCCCAGCATTTT. It encodes CASSMLGGPQHF. The chain combines TRBV9 with TRBJ1-5, with a weak D call TRBD1 (5 bases). Trimming took 4 bases from V and 10 from J, leaving 12 bases between them. Per germline, CDR1 SGDLS and CDR2 YYNGEE. This CDR3 contains 12 residues.

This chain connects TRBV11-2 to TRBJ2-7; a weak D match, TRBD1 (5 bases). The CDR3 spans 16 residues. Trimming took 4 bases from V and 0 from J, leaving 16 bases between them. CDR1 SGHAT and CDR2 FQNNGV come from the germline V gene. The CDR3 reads CASSSHTGLPSYEQYF. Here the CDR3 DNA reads TGTGCCAGCAGCTCCCACACAGGTCTCCCCTCCTACGAGCAGTACTTC.

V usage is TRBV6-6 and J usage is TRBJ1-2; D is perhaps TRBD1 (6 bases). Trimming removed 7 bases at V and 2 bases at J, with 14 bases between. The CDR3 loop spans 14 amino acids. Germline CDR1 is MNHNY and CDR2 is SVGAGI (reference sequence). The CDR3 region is CASTWMQGNYGYTF. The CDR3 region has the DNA TGTGCCAGCACCTGGATGCAGGGGAACTATGGCTACACCTTC.

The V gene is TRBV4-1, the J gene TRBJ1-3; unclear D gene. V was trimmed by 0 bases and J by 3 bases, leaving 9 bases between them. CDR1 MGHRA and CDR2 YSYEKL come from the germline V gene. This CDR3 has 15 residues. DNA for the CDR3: TGCGCCAGCAGCCAAGATCCCACATATGGAAACACCATATATTTT. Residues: CASSQDPTYGNTIYF.

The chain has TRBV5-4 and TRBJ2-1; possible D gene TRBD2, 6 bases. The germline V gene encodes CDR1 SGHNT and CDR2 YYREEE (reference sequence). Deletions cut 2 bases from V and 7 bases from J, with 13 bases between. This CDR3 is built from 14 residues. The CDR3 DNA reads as TGTGCCAGCAGCTTTCGACGGGGACTTAATGAGCAGTTCTTC. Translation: CASSFRRGLNEQFF.

DNA for the CDR3: TGTGCCACCAGCAGGGGTAGGACAGGGGCCGGAATAGGTAGCAATCAGCCCCAGCATTTT. It translates to CATSRGRTGAGIGSNQPQHF. This rearrangement joins TRBV15 to TRBJ1-5; 9 bases agree with TRBD1. CDR1 is LNHNV, CDR2 YYDKDF, per germline (reference sequence). V lost 3 bases, J lost 0 bases, and 15 bases stayed unmatched. The CDR3 covers 20 residues. Full variable domain (rest looked up from reference TRBV15 and TRBJ1-5): DAMVIQNPRYQVTQFGKPVTLSCSQTLNHNVMYWYQQKSSQAPKLLFHYYDKDFNNEADTPDNFQSRRPNTSFCFLDIRSPGLGDTAMYLCATSRGRTGAGIGSNQPQHFGDGTRLSIL.

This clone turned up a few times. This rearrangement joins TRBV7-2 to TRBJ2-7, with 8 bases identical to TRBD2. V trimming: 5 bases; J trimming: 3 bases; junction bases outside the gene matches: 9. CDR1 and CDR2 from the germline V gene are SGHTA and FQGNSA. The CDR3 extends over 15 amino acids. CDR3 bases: TGTGCCAGCAGCGAGAAAAGCGGGAGTTTCTACGAGCAGTACTTC. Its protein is CASSEKSGSFYEQYF.

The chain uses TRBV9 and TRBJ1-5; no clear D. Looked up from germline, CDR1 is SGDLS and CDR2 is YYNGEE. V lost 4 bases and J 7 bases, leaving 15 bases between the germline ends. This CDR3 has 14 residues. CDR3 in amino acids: CASSRDEGRQPQHF. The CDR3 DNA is TGTGCCAGCAGCCGCGACGAGGGAAGGCAGCCCCAGCATTTT.

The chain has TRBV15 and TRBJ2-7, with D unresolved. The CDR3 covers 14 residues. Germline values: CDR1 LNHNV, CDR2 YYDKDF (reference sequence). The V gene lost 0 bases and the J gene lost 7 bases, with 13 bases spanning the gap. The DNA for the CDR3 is TGTGCCACCAGCAGAGAAGGCCCCACGAGGGAGCAGTACTTC. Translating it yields CATSREGPTREQYF. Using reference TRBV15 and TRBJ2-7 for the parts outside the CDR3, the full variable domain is DAMVIQNPRYQVTQFGKPVTLSCSQTLNHNVMYWYQQKSSQAPKLLFHYYDKDFNNEADTPDNFQSRRPNTSFCFLDIRSPGLGDTAMYLCATSREGPTREQYFGPGTRLTVT.

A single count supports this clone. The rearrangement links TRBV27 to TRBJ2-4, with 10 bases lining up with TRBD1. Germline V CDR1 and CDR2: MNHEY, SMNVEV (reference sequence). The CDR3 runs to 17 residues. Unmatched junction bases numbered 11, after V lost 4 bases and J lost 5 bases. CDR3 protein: CASSSRLGTGAENIQYF. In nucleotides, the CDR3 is TGTGCCAGCAGTTCCCGCTTGGGGACAGGGGCCGAAAACATTCAGTACTTC.

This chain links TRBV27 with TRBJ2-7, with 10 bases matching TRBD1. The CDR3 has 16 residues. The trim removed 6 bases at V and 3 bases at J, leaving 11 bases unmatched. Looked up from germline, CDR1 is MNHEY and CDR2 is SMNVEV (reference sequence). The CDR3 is CASSPRTGGRGYEQYF. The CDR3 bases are TGTGCCAGCAGCCCACGGACAGGGGGACGAGGCTACGAGCAGTACTTC.

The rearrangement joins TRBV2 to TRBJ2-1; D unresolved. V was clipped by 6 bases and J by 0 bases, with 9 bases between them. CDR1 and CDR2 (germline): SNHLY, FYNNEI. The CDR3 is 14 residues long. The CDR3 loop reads CASRIAISYNEQFF. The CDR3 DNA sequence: TGTGCCAGCAGGATAGCTATCTCCTACAATGAGCAGTTCTTC.

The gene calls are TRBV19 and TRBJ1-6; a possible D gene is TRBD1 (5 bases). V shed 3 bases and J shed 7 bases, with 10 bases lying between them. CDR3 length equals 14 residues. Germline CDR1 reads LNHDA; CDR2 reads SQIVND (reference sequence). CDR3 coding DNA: TGTGCCAGTAGTATTGGAGGGGACAATTCACCCCTCCACTTT. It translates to CASSIGGDNSPLHF.

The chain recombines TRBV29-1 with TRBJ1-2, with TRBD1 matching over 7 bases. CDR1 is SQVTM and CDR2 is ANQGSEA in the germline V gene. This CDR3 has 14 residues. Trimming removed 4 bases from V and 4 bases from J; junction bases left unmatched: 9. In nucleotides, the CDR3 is TGCAGCGTTGGGAGTCCGGGACAGCCCTATGGCTACACCTTC. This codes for CSVGSPGQPYGYTF.

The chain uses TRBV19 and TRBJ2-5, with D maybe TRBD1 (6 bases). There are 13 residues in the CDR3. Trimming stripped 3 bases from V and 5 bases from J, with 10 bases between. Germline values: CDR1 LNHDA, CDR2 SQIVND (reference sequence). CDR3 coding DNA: TGTGCCAGTAGTATTACAGGGATGGAGACCCAGTACTTC. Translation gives CASSITGMETQYF.